These 32 T cell receptor beta chains share one sample of origin, sequenced in a study of Ad26.COV2.S vaccination and SARS-CoV-2 variants. Generated by immunoSEQ multiplex PCR, the TCRdb table keeps only in-frame clones and is missing some. The sample has more than 300,000 clones; approximately 80% are singletons. Documented treatment: 19 received Ad26.COV2.S at low or high dose, single or two shots; roughly five received placebo; per-sample allocation not given. Samples analyzed were those drawn on day 63 after the first vaccine or placebo injection. Sample: peripheral blood, taken in a trial of Ad26.COV2.S vaccine versus placebo. Every receptor here comes from a person between 18 and 60 years old who received the Ad26.COV2.S COVID-19 vaccine or a placebo.

This clone occurred once. V is TRBV5-6 and J is TRBJ2-7; possible D gene TRBD1, 5 bases. V lost 1 base and J 5 bases, leaving 28 bases between the germline ends. This CDR3 has 19 residues. Germline V CDR1 and CDR2: SGHDT, YYEEEE. As DNA, the CDR3 is TGTGCCAGCAGCTTGAAAGGCTTGTTCACCACTCCCAGGGTCCACGAGCAGTACTTC. It yields the protein CASSLKGLFTTPRVHEQYF.

The chain carries TRBV7-6 and TRBJ2-1; 8 bases fit TRBD1. The CDR3 contains 14 residues. The germline V gene has CDR1 SGHVS and CDR2 FNYEAQ. After removal of 5 bases from V and 8 bases from J, the junction contained 8 bases not matched to a gene. The CDR3 loop is CASSPTGARDEQFF. The DNA of the CDR3 is TGTGCCAGCAGCCCGACAGGGGCGAGGGATGAGCAGTTCTTC.

The V gene is TRBV5-1, the J gene TRBJ2-2, with D perhaps TRBD1 or TRBD2 (6 bases each). Germline CDR1 is SGHRS and CDR2 is YFSETQ. Trimming shortened V by 2 bases and J by 5 bases, and 7 bases separated the two germline ends. This CDR3 region has 13 residues. The CDR3: CASSLGGTGELFF. Here the CDR3 DNA reads TGCGCCAGCAGCTTAGGGGGGACCGGGGAGCTGTTTTTT.

The CDR3 reads CSVPSPGGTGADEQYF. CDR3 DNA: TGCAGCGTTCCCTCTCCGGGTGGGACAGGGGCAGACGAGCAGTACTTC. The chain employs TRBV29-1 and TRBJ2-7, with 10 bases fitting TRBD1. The germline V gene encodes CDR1 SQVTM and CDR2 ANQGSEA. The CDR3 contains 16 residues. V lost 5 bases to trimming and J lost 5 bases; unmatched junction nucleotides: 15.

The chain combines TRBV5-4 with TRBJ2-3, with D hard to call. V was pared by 0 bases and J by 6 bases, with 14 bases between. The CDR3 has 15 residues. The germline V gene has CDR1 SGHNT and CDR2 YYREEE (reference sequence). The CDR3 bases are TGTGCCAGCAGCTTGGACAGTTCAAACGGCGATACGCAGTATTTT. It translates to CASSLDSSNGDTQYF.

This clone was detected many times. The chain carries TRBV5-1 and TRBJ1-6, with D possibly TRBD1 on 5 matching bases. V lost 6 bases, J lost 5 bases, and 12 bases lay in between. Germline CDR1 is SGHRS and CDR2 is YFSETQ. The CDR3 sequence is 14 residues long. The CDR3 DNA sequence: TGCGCCAGCAAAAATCAGGGTAATAATTCACCCCTCCACTTT. Protein product: CASKNQGNNSPLHF. Full variable domain (rest looked up from reference TRBV5-1 and TRBJ1-6): KAGVTQTPRYLIKTRGQQVTLSCSPISGHRSVSWYQQTPGQGLQFLFEYFSETQRNKGNFPGRFSGRQFSNSRSEMNVSTLELGDSALYLCASKNQGNNSPLHFGNGTRLTVT.

This sequence joins TRBV29-1 and TRBJ1-5; D gene unclear. V gave up 6 bases and J gave up 6 bases, with 15 bases separating them. Germline V CDR1 and CDR2: SQVTM, ANQGSEA. The CDR3 runs 13 residues. The CDR3 region has the DNA TGCAGCGTGGGCGCGGGGAGGAGTCAGCCCCAGCATTTT. It translates to CSVGAGRSQPQHF. The full variable domain, with the rest looked up from reference TRBV29-1 and TRBJ1-5, is SAVISQKPSRDICQRGTSLTIQCQVDSQVTMMFWYRQQPGQSLTLIATANQGSEATYESGFVIDKFPISRPNLTFSTLTVSNMSPEDSSIYLCSVGAGRSQPQHFGDGTRLSIL.

The rearrangement joins TRBV29-1 to TRBJ2-1; a possible D gene is TRBD1 (5 bases). The CDR3 has 13 amino acids. The V gene lost 2 bases and the J gene lost 5 bases, with 10 bases spanning the gap. The V gene's germline CDR1 is SQVTM and CDR2 ANQGSEA. The CDR3 nucleotides read TGCAGCGTTGAAAAGTCCAGGGACAATGAGCAGTTCTTC. Encoded protein: CSVEKSRDNEQFF.

This clone was seen a single time. The rearrangement uses TRBV5-1 and TRBJ1-3, with a tentative D call TRBD1 (6 bases). Germline V lookup: CDR1 SGHRS, CDR2 YFSETQ. With 4 bases removed from V and 2 bases from J, the gap between germline ends came to 13 bases. The CDR3 is made up of 15 amino acids. The CDR3 DNA sequence: TGCGCCAGCAGCGTGGACAGTTCCCCTGGAAACACCATATATTTT. Translation gives CASSVDSSPGNTIYF.

This chain connects TRBV10-3 to TRBJ2-7, with a possible D match to TRBD1 (6 bases). V dropped 6 bases and J dropped 5 bases, with 14 bases sitting between them. The length of the CDR3 is 13 residues. CDR1 and CDR2 from the germline V gene are ENHRY and SYGVKD. DNA of the CDR3: TGTGCCATCAGACCAGGGGAAAAGGACGAGCAGTACTTC. The encoded protein is CAIRPGEKDEQYF.

The gene calls are TRBV1 and TRBJ2-3; no DNA check was done on the table's D call, TRBD2. TRBV1 is marked as a pseudogene. The length of the CDR3 is 16 residues. CDR3 in DNA: TGCACCAGCAGCCAAGATAGGGGGGGGAGCACAGATACGCAGTATTTT. Encoded protein: CTSSQDRGGSTDTQYF.

CDR3: CASSQEPGQGYTF. The CDR3 nucleotides are TGTGCCAGCAGCCAAGAACCCGGGCAGGGCTACACCTTC. This rearrangement joins TRBV3-1 (or the pseudogene TRBV3-2) to TRBJ1-2, with D unclear. With 0 bases removed from V and 8 bases from J, the gap between germline ends came to 10 bases. This CDR3 has 13 residues. Germline values: CDR1 LGHDT, CDR2 YNNKEL (reference sequence).

The chain carries TRBV9 and TRBJ1-3; 9 nucleotides match TRBD1. This CDR3 has 16 residues. Germline trimming cut 0 bases from V and 0 bases from J; bases unmatched to any gene: 1. CDR1 and CDR2 (germline): SGDLS, YYNGEE. For the CDR3, the DNA is TGTGCCAGCAGCGTAGCGACAGGGGGCTCTGGAAACACCATATATTTT. Translation gives CASSVATGGSGNTIYF.

The chain's CDR3 is CASSPPGQGRASYEQYF. The CDR3 coding sequence is TGTGCCAGCAGTCCCCCTGGACAGGGCAGGGCCTCCTACGAGCAGTACTTC. The V gene is TRBV27, the J gene TRBJ2-7, with 8 bases matching TRBD1. Unmatched junction bases numbered 12, after V lost 5 bases and J lost 0 bases. The CDR3 covers 17 residues. In germline, CDR1 is MNHEY, CDR2 SMNVEV (reference sequence).

The V and J genes are TRBV2 and TRBJ1-1, with D hard to call. The ends were cut back, 6 bases at V and 5 bases at J, with 7 bases in the middle. The CDR3 consists of 11 residues. Germline CDR1 reads SNHLY; CDR2 reads FYNNEI. The CDR3 is CASSLRTEAFF. Here the CDR3 DNA reads TGTGCCAGCAGCTTGCGGACTGAAGCTTTCTTT.

The V call is TRBV7-3, the J call TRBJ2-7, with 8 bases aligning to TRBD2. Germline loops: CDR1 SGHTA, CDR2 FQGTGA. V lost 4 bases to trimming and J lost 5 bases; unmatched junction nucleotides: 16. The CDR3 has 17 amino acids. CDR3 bases: TGTGCCAGCAGCTCCCTCGGAGCGGGCGGGGGGTCTAACGAGCAGTACTTC. It codes for CASSSLGAGGGSNEQYF.

This clone was counted a single time. This chain links TRBV7-9 with TRBJ1-2, with D maybe TRBD1 (5 bases). Trimming took off 1 base at V and 4 bases at J, with 10 bases between the two ends. The CDR3 has 14 residues. CDR1 is SEHNR and CDR2 is FQNEAQ in the germline V gene (reference sequence). As DNA, the CDR3 is TGTGCCAGCAGCTTAGGGGGCGCCAGCTATGGCTACACCTTC. It translates to CASSLGGASYGYTF.

The V and J genes are TRBV21-1 and TRBJ2-2; whether TRBD2, the table's D call, matches the DNA was not checked. TRBV21-1 is shown as a pseudogene. CDR3 size: 11 residues. The CDR3 nucleotides read TGTGCCAGCAGCCTTACTCGGGGAGCTGTTTTT. It specifies CASSLTRGAVF.

CDR3 in DNA: TGTGCCAGCAGCCGGGACAGGGTCGGCTACACCTTC. This codes for CASSRDRVGYTF. The J gene is TRBJ1-2, the V gene TRBV11-2; 9 bases match TRBD1. Germline V lookup: CDR1 SGHAT, CDR2 FQNNGV. The CDR3 extends over 12 amino acids. V lost 5 bases to trimming and J lost 8 bases; unmatched junction nucleotides: 3.

Only one count was recorded for this clone. The chain links TRBV7-2 to TRBJ2-3; TRBD2 agrees at 7 bases. Germline CDR1 SGHTA, CDR2 FQGNSA. The ends lost 1 base at V and 2 bases at J; junction bases unmatched: 3. This CDR3 region has 15 residues. The CDR3 here is CASSLVGGDTDTQYF. Written as DNA, the CDR3 is TGTGCCAGCAGCTTAGTGGGGGGGGACACAGATACGCAGTATTTT.

This sequence joins TRBV7-9 and TRBJ2-3, with TRBD2 identical over 12 bases. The CDR3 extends over 15 amino acids. Trimming removed 5 bases from V and 4 bases from J; junction bases left unmatched: 4. Germline CDR1 is SEHNR and CDR2 is FQNEAQ (reference sequence). In DNA form, the CDR3 reads TGTGCCAGCAGCCAGACTAGCGGGGGCGCAGATACGCAGTATTTT. Its translation is CASSQTSGGADTQYF.

This chain connects TRBV3-1 (or the pseudogene TRBV3-2) to TRBJ2-2, with 8 bases aligning to TRBD2. CDR3 size: 16 residues. CDR1 and CDR2 from the germline V gene are LGHDT and YNNKEL (reference sequence). The trim removed 4 bases at V and 1 base at J, leaving 5 bases unmatched. CDR3 coding DNA: TGTGCCAGCAGCCCTCGTAGCGGGGTGAACACCGGGGAGCTGTTTTTT. Its translation: CASSPRSGVNTGELFF.

The chain carries TRBV5-5 and TRBJ2-7; TRBD1 aligns across 7 bases. The CDR3 spans 16 residues. CDR1 is SGHKS, CDR2 YYEKEE, per germline (reference sequence). The ends lost 4 bases at V and 0 bases at J; junction bases unmatched: 10. This CDR3 is CASSPTGESASYEQYF. CDR3 nucleotide sequence: TGTGCCAGCAGCCCTACAGGGGAGTCTGCCTCCTACGAGCAGTACTTC.

The V and J genes are TRBV21-1 and TRBJ1-6. TRBV21-1 constitutes a pseudogene. There are 17 residues in the CDR3. Here the CDR3 reads CASSPLHPRSYNSPLHF. The CDR3 DNA sequence: TGTGCCAGCAGCCCACTACACCCCCGCTCCTATAATTCACCCCTCCACTTT.

The rearrangement uses TRBV5-4 and TRBJ2-7; 7 bases are a match to TRBD1. CDR1 is SGHNT and CDR2 is YYREEE in the germline V gene (reference sequence). The V gene end was trimmed by 3 bases and the J gene end by 7 bases; junction bases not matched to a gene: 13. This CDR3 contains 15 residues. The CDR3 DNA reads as TGTGCCAGCAGCTCTAGGGGGCAGGGGTTTCGGGAGCAGTACTTC. Its translation: CASSSRGQGFREQYF. The full variable domain, in which reference TRBV5-4 and TRBJ2-7 provide the parts outside the CDR3, is ETGVTQSPTHLIKTRGQQVTLRCSSQSGHNTVSWYQQALGQGPQFIFQYYREEENGRGNFPPRFSGLQFPNYSSELNVNALELDDSALYLCASSSRGQGFREQYFGPGTRLTVT.

The genes are TRBV30 and TRBJ1-6, with 7 bases fitting TRBD1. J lost 5 bases, V lost 8 bases, and 9 bases had no gene match. CDR1 and CDR2 (germline): GTSNPN, SVGIG (reference sequence). The CDR3 totals 14 residues. CDR3 residues: CAGLWGQNNSPLHF. For the CDR3, the DNA is TGTGCCGGGTTGTGGGGACAGAATAATTCACCCCTCCACTTT.

The chain has TRBV29-1 and TRBJ1-4; 9 bases fit TRBD1. V shed 6 bases, J shed 4 bases, and the junction held 3 bases outside the gene matches. The CDR3 has 13 residues. The germline gives CDR1 SQVTM, CDR2 ANQGSEA. The CDR3 reads CSVGQGNNEKLFF. The CDR3 DNA is TGCAGCGTCGGACAGGGGAATAATGAAAAACTGTTTTTT. Full variable domain (missing parts from reference TRBV29-1 and TRBJ1-4): SAVISQKPSRDICQRGTSLTIQCQVDSQVTMMFWYRQQPGQSLTLIATANQGSEATYESGFVIDKFPISRPNLTFSTLTVSNMSPEDSSIYLCSVGQGNNEKLFFGSGTQLSVL.

The CDR3 loop is CASRVVGQKLFF. CDR3 DNA sequence: TGTGCCAGCAGAGTAGTAGGGCAAAAACTGTTTTTT. This chain connects TRBV28 to TRBJ1-4; D is uncertain. This CDR3 has 12 residues. Germline-derived CDR1 and CDR2 are MDHEN and SYDVKM. V lost 6 bases and J 9 bases, leaving 11 bases between the germline ends.

The J gene is TRBJ2-5, the V gene TRBV7-2, with D possibly being TRBD2 (5 bases). The CDR3 extends over 16 amino acids. Trimming cost V 1 base and J 5 bases, with 17 bases left between them. Germline V gene lookup returns CDR1 SGHTA and CDR2 FQGNSA. The CDR3 loop reads CASSLGLRRVRETQYF. The DNA for the CDR3 is TGTGCCAGCAGCTTAGGGTTGAGGCGGGTGAGGGAGACCCAGTACTTC.

V is TRBV28 and J is TRBJ1-5, with TRBD1 identical over 8 bases. Germline V gives CDR1 MDHEN, CDR2 SYDVKM. The CDR3 sequence is 17 residues long. V lost 2 bases and J lost 4; bases outside the gene matches: 10. In nucleotides, the CDR3 is TGTGCCAGCAGTTTACGTGGACAGGGCGAACGAAATCAGCCCCAGCATTTT. Amino acid sequence: CASSLRGQGERNQPQHF.

The genes are TRBV19 and TRBJ2-2, with 11 bases aligning to TRBD2. Germline loops: CDR1 LNHDA, CDR2 SQIVND (reference sequence). J gave up 8 bases and V 4 bases, and 9 bases lay outside the gene matches. This CDR3 has 16 residues. The CDR3 here is CASSTRLAGNSGELFF. Here the CDR3 DNA reads TGTGCCAGTAGTACCCGACTAGCGGGGAATTCGGGGGAGCTGTTTTTT. Variable domain in full (rest from reference TRBV19 and TRBJ2-2): DGGITQSPKYLFRKEGQNVTLSCEQNLNHDAMYWYRQDPGQGLRLIYYSQIVNDFQKGDIAEGYSVSREKKESFPLTVTSAQKNPTAFYLCASSTRLAGNSGELFFGEGSRLTVL.

V gene TRBV19 combines with J gene TRBJ1-5; D remains ambiguous. The V and J ends lost 5 bases and 8 bases respectively, with 19 bases between them. The CDR3 totals 15 residues. Germline-derived CDR1 and CDR2 are LNHDA and SQIVND (reference sequence). The CDR3 reads CASSVHSGAREPQHF. The CDR3, as DNA: TGTGCCAGTAGTGTCCATTCAGGCGCCCGGGAGCCCCAGCATTTT.